What follows describes a single T cell receptor beta chain. This clonotype occurred a few times. Its antigen is not yet known. No qualities accompany the bases; no much larger clone lies one base away. Taken from cysteine to phenylalanine, the CDR3 has 13 residues. The read is trimmed to its CDR3 DNA, 39 bases read in frame from base 1. V lost 5 bases and J lost 4 bases; the stretch between them is 8 bases long. For CDR1 and CDR2, the germline V gene lists SGHTA and FQGNSA. This entry is derived from a study of blood T cells in healthy people across ages (dated by TCRdb to the mid-2010s). For the wider study: In model experiments, template switching captured roughly one uniquely barcoded TCR beta cDNA molecule for every two T cells. Age-related changes in TCR beta repertoire diversity were measured in the study by deep sequencing normalized with unique cDNA molecular identifiers. Four age groups were formed from the donors: young (average approximately 17 years), middle-aged (around 39), aged (over 55) and long-lived (82). Two additional independent replicas of 1 million unique cDNA reads from the same blood draw were analyzed for two donors (one aged 18 to 30 and one aged 80 or older).

The library was made by 5' RACE. The reads were generated on an Illumina HiSeq 2500. A second PCR of about 6 to 12 cycles was run with a J-beta primer mix and a sample-barcoded 5' primer. Each TCR beta cDNA molecule received a unique molecular identifier from a template-switch 5' adaptor carrying 12 random nucleotides. Each sample yielded at least 3 million CDR3-containing paired-end reads. The Mint cDNA synthesis kit, primed by a TRBC-specific oligonucleotide, was used to synthesize first-strand cDNA from all RNA. All cDNA was treated with uracil-DNA glycosylase and then went through a first 18-cycle PCR with the universal primers M1SS and BC2_uni_R. Per the source publication's procedure: Each sample was normalized by randomly selecting 1 million high-quality reads, each carrying a distinct molecular identifier. Reads with shared molecular identifiers were discarded instead of being binned into consensus sequences. MiTCR, set to a Q25 quality threshold and the strictest error-elimination algorithm, was used for CDR3 identification, clonotype clustering and error correction. A nonparametric unseen species model using Euler transformation provided a lower-bound estimate of total TCR beta diversity. Clones were called with MiXCR by TCRdb after fastp trimmed the public reads at Q25, and only in-frame beta chains were retained. Each entry merges the rows of one CDR3 protein and shows their most common DNA and genes. TCRdb's processing, not the authors' own work, is the source of the V and J calls. The sample data list some 760,000 distinct CDR3 sequences, and approximately 25% of these were observed just once. Under 10% of the sample is taken by the ten largest.

What the work shows at the level of the full study, not this receptor alone: Compared with the aged group, more naive CD4+ T cells, fewer expanded clones and increased TCR diversity were shown by the long-lived group, suggesting age selection. Estimates of total diversity based on one million sequenced T cells were considered lower bounds and underestimates. Conclusive comparison of naive and antigen-experienced compartments was prevented by the profiling of bulk unsorted PBMCs. As age increased, observed TCR beta diversity per million T cells dropped in a roughly linear way, and a significant reduction was already evident by age about 40. Observed TCR beta diversity correlated strongly with the percentage of naive T cells measured by flow cytometry. The CMV infection status of donors was not known, potentially confounding age-related changes in expanded clonotypes.

Donors were 39 systemically healthy Caucasian individuals from Russia aged roughly 6 to 90 years. Each donor gave 8.5 to 10 milliliters of peripheral blood, collected into EDTA-treated Vacutainer tubes. Ficoll-Paque density-gradient centrifugation was used to isolate PBMCs, with at least 7 million per sample. Total RNA, at least 6 micrograms per sample, was extracted from PBMCs with Trizol reagent. For every donor, flow cytometry on a PBMC aliquot measured the percentage of naive CD45RAhigh/CD27high T cells. These sequences were also reported in another study, on T cells of mothers and their children. As the second publication notes: Nine systemically healthy Caucasian individuals, comprising three mothers and their six children, were included as donors. cDNA synthesis used all of the extracted RNA, with approximately 1.4 ug of RNA in each 15 ul reaction. Sample barcodes and 2-4 random nucleotides were added via the M1S primer in the second PCR. Over 8 million TCR beta CDR3 reads were obtained for each mother, and approximately 3 million reads were obtained for each child. Thymic selection similarly shapes TCR recombination output in related and unrelated pairs, with minor effect from inherited differences. Normalized repertoire overlap was always found to be slightly, but never significantly, higher in related mother-child pairs than in unrelated mother-child pairs. Persistent microchimeric T cell clones were not detected, at a sensitivity of about 100 clones per million clonotypes. Deep NGS was used in the study to compare the TCR beta repertoires of mothers and children and to look for features that separate related mother-child pairs from unrelated individuals. On average, the children were approximately 11 +/- 4 years old, while the mothers were around 40 +/- 4 years old. After adapter ligation was performed with NEBNext reagents, the libraries were sequenced on an Illumina HiSeq 2000 with 100+100 nt paired-end reads. Mother and child libraries were prepared a month apart and sequenced in separate runs to prevent cross-contamination. For each donor, between roughly 450,000 and 2,300,000 distinct TCR beta clonotypes were identified. Naive TCR beta clonotypes were estimated from low-frequency clonotypes matched to each donor's FACS-determined naive share, without sorting.

The chain employs TRBV7-2 and TRBJ1-4; the D gene is unclear. The sample was blood. The clonotype was recovered from a boy younger than 18 in good health. In nucleotides, the sequence is TGTGCCAGCAGCCCTGGGATTAATGAAAAACTGTTTTTT. It translates as CASSPGINEKLFF.